This T cell receptor beta chain was found in a study of blood T cell repertoires in COVID-19. About the research overall: COVID-19 samples, acute and convalescent, were from the United States, Italy and Spain.

The CDR3 consists of 15 residues. Per germline, CDR1 KGHDR and CDR2 SFDVKD. V was clipped by 5 bases and J by 4 bases, with 13 bases between them. A few counts support this clone. Residents of around 24 US areas, aged roughly 18 to 89 years, made up the participants. Cohorts were assigned according to the clinical history that participants reported. Authors' processing steps: Amplifying reference gene primers gave estimates of nucleated cell counts. Sequencing used immunoSEQ multiplex PCR; TCRdb keeps in-frame clones, though not all of them. The V and J calls and clone size were taken over from that table, and D and trimming were inferred from the DNA. The data contain 200,000 to 300,000 clones, 83% of them seen just once; the ten biggest clones take up around 3.3%.

The chain carries TRBV24-1 and TRBJ2-2; perhaps TRBD1 as D (7 bases). The source is a woman aged 40 to 50 who had been exposed to COVID-19. Material for sequencing was PBMCs or T cells enriched from blood (not recorded which). This CDR3 is CATSGGTAGTGELFF. The CDR3 DNA reads as TGTGCCACCAGTGGCGGGACAGCTGGCACCGGGGAGCTGTTTTTT.